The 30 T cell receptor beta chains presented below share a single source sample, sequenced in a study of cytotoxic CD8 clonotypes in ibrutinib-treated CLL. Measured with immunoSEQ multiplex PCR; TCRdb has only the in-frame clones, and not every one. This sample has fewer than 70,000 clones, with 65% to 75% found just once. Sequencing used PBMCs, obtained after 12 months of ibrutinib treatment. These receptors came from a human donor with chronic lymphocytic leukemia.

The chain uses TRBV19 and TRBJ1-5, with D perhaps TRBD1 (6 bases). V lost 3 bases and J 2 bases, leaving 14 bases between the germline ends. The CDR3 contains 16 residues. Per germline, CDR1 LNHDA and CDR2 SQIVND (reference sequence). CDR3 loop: CASSIMGGQGNQPQHF. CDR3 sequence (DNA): TGTGCCAGTAGTATTATGGGGGGGCAAGGCAATCAGCCCCAGCATTTT. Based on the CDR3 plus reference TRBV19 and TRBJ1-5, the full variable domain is DGGITQSPKYLFRKEGQNVTLSCEQNLNHDAMYWYRQDPGQGLRLIYYSQIVNDFQKGDIAEGYSVSREKKESFPLTVTSAQKNPTAFYLCASSIMGGQGNQPQHFGDGTRLSIL.

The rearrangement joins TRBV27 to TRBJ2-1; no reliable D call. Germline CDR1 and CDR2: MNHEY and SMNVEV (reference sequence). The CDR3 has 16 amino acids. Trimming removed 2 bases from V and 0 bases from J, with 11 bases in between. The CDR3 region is CASSLNSESSYNEQFF. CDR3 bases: TGTGCCAGCAGTTTAAACAGCGAGAGCTCCTACAATGAGCAGTTCTTC.

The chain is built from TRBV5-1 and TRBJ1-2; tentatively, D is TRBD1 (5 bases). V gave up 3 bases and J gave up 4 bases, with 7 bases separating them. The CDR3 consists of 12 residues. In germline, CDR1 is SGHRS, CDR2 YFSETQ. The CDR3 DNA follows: TGCGCCAGCAGCTACAGGAGCTATGGCTACACCTTC. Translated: CASSYRSYGYTF.

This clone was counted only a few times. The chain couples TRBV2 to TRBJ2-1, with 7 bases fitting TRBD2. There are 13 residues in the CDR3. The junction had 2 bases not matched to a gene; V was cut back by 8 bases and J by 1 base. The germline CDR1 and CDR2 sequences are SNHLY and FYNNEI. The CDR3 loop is CASGRESYNEQFF. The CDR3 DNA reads TGTGCCAGCGGGCGGGAGTCCTACAATGAGCAGTTCTTC.

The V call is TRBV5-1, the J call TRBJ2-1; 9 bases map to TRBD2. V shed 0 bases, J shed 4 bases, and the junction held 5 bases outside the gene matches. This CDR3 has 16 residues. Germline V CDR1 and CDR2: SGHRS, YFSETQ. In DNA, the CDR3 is TGCGCCAGCAGCTTGGCTGGTAGCGGGAGTTACAATGAGCAGTTCTTC. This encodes CASSLAGSGSYNEQFF.

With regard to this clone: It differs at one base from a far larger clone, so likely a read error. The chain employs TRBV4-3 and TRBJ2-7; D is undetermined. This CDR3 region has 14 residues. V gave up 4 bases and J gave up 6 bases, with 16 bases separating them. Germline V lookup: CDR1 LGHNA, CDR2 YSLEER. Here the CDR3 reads CASSPGPGTPEQYF. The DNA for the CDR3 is TGCGCCAGCAGCCCTGGACCCGGAACCCCCGAGCAGTACTTC.

The CDR3 spells CASQTGMNTEAFF. CDR3 bases: TGTGCCAGCCAGACAGGGATGAACACTGAAGCTTTCTTT. J is TRBJ1-1 and V is TRBV6-5; TRBD1 matches 7 bases. V lost 8 bases, J lost 0 bases, and 3 bases stayed unmatched. Germline V lookup: CDR1 MNHEY, CDR2 SVGAGI. CDR3 length: 13 residues.

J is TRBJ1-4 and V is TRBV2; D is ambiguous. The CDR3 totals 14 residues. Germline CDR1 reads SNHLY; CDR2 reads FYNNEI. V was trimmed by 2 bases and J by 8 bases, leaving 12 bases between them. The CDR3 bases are TGTGCCAGCAGTGAATTAACAGTAGGCGAAAAACTGTTTTTT. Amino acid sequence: CASSELTVGEKLFF.

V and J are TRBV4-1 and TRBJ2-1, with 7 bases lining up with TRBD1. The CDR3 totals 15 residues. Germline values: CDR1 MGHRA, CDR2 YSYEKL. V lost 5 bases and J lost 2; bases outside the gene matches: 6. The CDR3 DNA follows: TGCGCCAGCAGCGCCACAGGGGACGCCTACAATGAGCAGTTCTTC. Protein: CASSATGDAYNEQFF.

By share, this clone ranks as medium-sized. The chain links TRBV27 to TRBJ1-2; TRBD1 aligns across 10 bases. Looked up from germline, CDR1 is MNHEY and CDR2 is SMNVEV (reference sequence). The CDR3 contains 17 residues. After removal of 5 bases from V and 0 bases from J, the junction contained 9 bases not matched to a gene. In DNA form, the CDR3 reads TGTGCCAGCAGTGCCAATACGGACAGGGGGGCTAACTATGGCTACACCTTC. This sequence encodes CASSANTDRGANYGYTF.

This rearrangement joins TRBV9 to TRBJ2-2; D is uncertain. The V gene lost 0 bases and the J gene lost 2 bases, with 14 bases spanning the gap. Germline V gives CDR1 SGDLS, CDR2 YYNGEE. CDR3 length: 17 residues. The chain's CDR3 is CASSVALGRLNTGELFF. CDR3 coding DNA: TGTGCCAGCAGCGTAGCTCTTGGCAGATTAAACACCGGGGAGCTGTTTTTT.

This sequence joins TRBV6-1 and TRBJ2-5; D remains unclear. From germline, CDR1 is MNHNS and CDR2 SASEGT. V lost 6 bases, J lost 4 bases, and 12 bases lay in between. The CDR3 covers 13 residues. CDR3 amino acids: CASRTVVGETQYF. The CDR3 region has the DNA TGTGCCAGCAGGACCGTGGTGGGAGAGACCCAGTACTTC.

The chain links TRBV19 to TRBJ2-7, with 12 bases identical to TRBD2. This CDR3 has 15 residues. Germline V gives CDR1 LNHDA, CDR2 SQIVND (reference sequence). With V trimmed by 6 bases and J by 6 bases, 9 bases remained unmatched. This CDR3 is CASSPRTSGMSEQYF. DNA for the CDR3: TGTGCCAGTAGCCCCAGGACTAGCGGGATGAGCGAGCAGTACTTC.

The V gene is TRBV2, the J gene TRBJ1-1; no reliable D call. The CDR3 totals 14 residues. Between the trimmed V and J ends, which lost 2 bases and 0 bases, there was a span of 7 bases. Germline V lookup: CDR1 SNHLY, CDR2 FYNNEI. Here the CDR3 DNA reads TGTGCCAGCAGTGAACGCCAGATGAACACTGAAGCTTTCTTT. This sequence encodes CASSERQMNTEAFF.

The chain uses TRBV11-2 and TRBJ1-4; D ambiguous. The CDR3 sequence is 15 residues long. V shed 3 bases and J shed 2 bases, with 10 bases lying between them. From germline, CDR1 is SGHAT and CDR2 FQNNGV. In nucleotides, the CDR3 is TGTGCCAGCAGCTTTTTTAGTCCCACTAATGAAAAACTGTTTTTT. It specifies CASSFFSPTNEKLFF.

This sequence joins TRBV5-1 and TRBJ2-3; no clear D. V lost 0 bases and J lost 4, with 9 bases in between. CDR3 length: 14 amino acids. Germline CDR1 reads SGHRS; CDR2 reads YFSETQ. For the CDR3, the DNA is TGCGCCAGCAGCTTGGTGGTAGGCGCAGATACGCAGTATTTT. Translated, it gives CASSLVVGADTQYF.

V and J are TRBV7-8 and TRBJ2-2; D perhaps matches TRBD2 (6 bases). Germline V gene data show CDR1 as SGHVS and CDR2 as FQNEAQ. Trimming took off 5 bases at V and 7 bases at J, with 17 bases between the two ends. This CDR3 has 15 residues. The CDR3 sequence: CASSPISGGDGELFF. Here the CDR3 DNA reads TGTGCCAGCAGCCCTATTTCCGGGGGTGACGGGGAGCTGTTTTTT.

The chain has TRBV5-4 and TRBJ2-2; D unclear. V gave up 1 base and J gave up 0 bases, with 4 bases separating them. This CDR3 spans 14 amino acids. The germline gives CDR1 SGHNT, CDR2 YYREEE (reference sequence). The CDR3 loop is CASSLTANTGELFF. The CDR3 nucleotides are TGTGCCAGCAGCTTGACCGCGAACACCGGGGAGCTGTTTTTT.

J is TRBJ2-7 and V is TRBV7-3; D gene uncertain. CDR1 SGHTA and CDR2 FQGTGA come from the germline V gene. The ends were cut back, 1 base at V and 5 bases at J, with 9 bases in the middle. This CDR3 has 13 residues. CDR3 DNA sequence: TGTGCCAGCAGCTTAAATCAGTTCGACGAGCAGTACTTC. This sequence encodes CASSLNQFDEQYF.

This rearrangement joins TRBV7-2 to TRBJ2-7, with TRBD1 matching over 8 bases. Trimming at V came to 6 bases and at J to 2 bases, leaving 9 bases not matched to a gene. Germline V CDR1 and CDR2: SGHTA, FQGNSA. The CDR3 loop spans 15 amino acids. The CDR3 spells CASSSGGRRAYEQYF. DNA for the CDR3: TGTGCCAGCAGTTCAGGGGGCCGGCGGGCCTACGAGCAGTACTTC.

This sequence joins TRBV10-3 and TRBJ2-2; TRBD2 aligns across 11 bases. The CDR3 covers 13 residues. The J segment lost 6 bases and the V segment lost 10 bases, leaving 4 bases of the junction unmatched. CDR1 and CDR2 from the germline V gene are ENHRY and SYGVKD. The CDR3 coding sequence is TGTGCCACTTTAGCGGGAGGGCCCGGGGAGCTGTTTTTT. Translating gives CATLAGGPGELFF.

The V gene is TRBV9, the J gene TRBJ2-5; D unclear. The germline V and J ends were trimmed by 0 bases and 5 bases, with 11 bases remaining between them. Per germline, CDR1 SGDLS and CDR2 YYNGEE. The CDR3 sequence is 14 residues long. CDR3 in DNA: TGTGCCAGCAGCGTAGGTTCCCCAACGGAGACCCAGTACTTC. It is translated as CASSVGSPTETQYF.

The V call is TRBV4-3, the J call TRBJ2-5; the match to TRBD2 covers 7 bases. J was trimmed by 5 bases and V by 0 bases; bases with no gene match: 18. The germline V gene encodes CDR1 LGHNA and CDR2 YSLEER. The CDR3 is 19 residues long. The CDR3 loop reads CASSQDLGWGRGSDETQYF. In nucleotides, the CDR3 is TGCGCCAGCAGCCAAGATTTGGGTTGGGGTCGCGGGAGTGATGAGACCCAGTACTTC.

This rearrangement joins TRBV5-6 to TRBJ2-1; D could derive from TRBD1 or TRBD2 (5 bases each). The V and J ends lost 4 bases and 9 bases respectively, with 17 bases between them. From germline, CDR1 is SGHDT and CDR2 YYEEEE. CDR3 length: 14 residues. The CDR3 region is CASSIRGHRGEQFF. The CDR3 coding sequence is TGTGCCAGCAGCATCCGGGGCCACCGCGGTGAGCAGTTCTTC.

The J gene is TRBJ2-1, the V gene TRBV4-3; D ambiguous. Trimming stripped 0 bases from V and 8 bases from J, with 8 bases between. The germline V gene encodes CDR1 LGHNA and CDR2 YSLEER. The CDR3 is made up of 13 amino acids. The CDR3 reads CASSQDRIDEQFF. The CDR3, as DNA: TGCGCCAGCAGCCAAGATCGGATCGATGAGCAGTTCTTC.

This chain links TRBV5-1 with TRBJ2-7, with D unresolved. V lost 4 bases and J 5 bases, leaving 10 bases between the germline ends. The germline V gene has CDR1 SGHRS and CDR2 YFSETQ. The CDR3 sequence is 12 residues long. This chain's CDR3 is CASSPLGHEQYF. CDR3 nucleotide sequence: TGCGCCAGCAGCCCCCTCGGCCACGAGCAGTACTTC.

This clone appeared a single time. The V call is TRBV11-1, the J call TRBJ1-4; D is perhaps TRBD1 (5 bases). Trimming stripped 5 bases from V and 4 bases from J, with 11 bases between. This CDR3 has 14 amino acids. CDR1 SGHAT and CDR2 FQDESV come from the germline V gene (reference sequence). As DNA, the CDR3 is TGTGCCAGCAGCCTAGGGGCCTATAATGAAAAACTGTTTTTT. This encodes CASSLGAYNEKLFF.

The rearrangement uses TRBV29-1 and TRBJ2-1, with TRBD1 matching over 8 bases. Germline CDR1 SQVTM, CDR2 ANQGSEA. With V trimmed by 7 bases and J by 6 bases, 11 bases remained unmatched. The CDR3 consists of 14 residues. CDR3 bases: TGCAGCGCCGGACAGGGCGGAATGGGCAATGAGCAGTTCTTC. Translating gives CSAGQGGMGNEQFF.

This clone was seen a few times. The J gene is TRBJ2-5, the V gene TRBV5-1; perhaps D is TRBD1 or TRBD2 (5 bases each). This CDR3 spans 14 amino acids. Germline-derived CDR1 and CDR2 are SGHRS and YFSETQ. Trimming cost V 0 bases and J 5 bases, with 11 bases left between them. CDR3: CASSLAGTMETQYF. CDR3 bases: TGCGCCAGCAGCTTGGCCGGGACGATGGAGACCCAGTACTTC.

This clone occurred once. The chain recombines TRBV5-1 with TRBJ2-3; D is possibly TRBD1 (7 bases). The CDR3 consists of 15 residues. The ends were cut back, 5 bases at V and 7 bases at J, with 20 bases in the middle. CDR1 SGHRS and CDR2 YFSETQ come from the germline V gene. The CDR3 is CASRGGTDLQYTQYF. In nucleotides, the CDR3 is TGCGCCAGCAGGGGCGGGACAGACTTACAGTATACGCAGTATTTT.